This T cell receptor (beta chain) came from a study of blood T cell repertoires in COVID-19. Produced via immunoSEQ multiplex PCR; TCRdb's table is partial and in-frame only. The sample contains fewer than 250,000 clones, about 84% of which appear only once. The CDR3 spans 14 residues. The V gene end was trimmed by 5 bases and the J gene end by 7 bases; junction bases not matched to a gene: 5. Per the germline V gene, CDR1 is MNHNY and CDR2 is SVGAGI (reference sequence). The receptor's source is a woman older than 75 with COVID-19, enrolled during active disease. The source material was peripheral blood. This chain links TRBV6-6 with TRBJ1-5; 10 nucleotides line up with TRBD1. The CDR3 protein is CASSGQGGGQPQHF. Here the CDR3 DNA reads TGTGCCAGCAGTGGACAGGGGGGAGGACAGCCCCAGCATTTT.